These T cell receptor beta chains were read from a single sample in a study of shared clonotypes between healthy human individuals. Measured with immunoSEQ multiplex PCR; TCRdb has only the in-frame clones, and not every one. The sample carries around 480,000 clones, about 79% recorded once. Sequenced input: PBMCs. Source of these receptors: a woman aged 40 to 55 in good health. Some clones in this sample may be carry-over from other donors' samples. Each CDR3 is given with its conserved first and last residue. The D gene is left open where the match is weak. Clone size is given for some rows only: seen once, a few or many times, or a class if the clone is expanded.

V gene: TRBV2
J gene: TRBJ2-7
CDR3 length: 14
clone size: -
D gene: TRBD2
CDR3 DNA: TGTGCCAGCAGTGAATGGGAGGGAGAGGCCGAGCAGTACTTC
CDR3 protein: CASSEWEGEAEQYF

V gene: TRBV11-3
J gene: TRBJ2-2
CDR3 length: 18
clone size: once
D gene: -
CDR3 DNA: TGTGCCAGCAGCTTAGATGGTTCAGGGGTCACCCACACCGGGGAGCTGTTTTTT
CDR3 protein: CASSLDGSGVTHTGELFF

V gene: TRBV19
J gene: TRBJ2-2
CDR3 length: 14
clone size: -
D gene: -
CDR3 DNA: TGTGCCAATTTTTGGGCAGCGCTGACCGGGGAGCTGTTTTTT
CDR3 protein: CANFWAALTGELFF

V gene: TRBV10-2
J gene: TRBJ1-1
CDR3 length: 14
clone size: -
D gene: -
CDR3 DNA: TGCGCCAGCAGTGTGGACAGCGTGAACACTGAAGCTTTCTTT
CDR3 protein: CASSVDSVNTEAFF

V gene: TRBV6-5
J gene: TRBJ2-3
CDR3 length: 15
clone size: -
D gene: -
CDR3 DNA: TGTGCCAGCAGTTATAGCGGAACTAGCACAGATACGCAGTATTTT
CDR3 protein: CASSYSGTSTDTQYF

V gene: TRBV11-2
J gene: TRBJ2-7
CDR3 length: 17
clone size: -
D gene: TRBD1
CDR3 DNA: TGTGCCAGCAGCCAAAGACCTGGGACAGGGCGTTCCTACGAGCAGTACTTC
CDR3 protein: CASSQRPGTGRSYEQYF

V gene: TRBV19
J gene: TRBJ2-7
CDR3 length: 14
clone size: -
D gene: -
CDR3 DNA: TGTGCCAGTAGTACCCGGGCCAAACTCTACGAGCAGTACTTC
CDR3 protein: CASSTRAKLYEQYF

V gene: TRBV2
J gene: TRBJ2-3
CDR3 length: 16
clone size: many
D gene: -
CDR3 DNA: TGTGCCAGCAGTGGTCCAGGACTACTTAGCACAGATACGCAGTATTTT
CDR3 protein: CASSGPGLLSTDTQYF

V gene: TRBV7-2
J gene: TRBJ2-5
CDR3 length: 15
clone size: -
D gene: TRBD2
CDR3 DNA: TGTGCCAGCAGCCGGTATAGCGGGAGCGAAGAGACCCAGTACTTC
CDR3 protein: CASSRYSGSEETQYF

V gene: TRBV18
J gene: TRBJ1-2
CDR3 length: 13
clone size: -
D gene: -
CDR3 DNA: TGTGCCAGCTCCACGTCAGGCCTATATGGCTACACCTTC
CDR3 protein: CASSTSGLYGYTF

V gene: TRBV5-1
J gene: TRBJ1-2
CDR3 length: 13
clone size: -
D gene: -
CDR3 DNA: TGCGCCAGCAGCTTGGGGAGTCTGTATGGCTACACCTTC
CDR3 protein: CASSLGSLYGYTF

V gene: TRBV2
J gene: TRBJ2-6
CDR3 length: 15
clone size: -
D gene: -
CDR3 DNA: TGTGCCAGCAGTGACCAGAGCTCTGGGGCCAACGTCCTGACTTTC
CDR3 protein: CASSDQSSGANVLTF

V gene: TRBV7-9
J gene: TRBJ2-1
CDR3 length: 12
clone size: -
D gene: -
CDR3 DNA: TGTGCCAGCAGCTTAGGACGGAATGAGCAGTTCTTC
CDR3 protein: CASSLGRNEQFF

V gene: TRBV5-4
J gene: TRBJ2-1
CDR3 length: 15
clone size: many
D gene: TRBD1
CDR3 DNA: TGTGCCAGCAGCGAGGGGACAGGGGGCTACAATGAGCAGTTCTTC
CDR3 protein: CASSEGTGGYNEQFF

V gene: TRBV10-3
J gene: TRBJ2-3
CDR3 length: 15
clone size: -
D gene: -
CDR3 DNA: TGTGCCATCAGTGAGGGGGGCCCCGGCACAGATACGCAGTATTTT
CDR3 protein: CAISEGGPGTDTQYF

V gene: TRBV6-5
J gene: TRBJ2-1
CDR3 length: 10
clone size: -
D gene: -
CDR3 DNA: TGTGCCGCCCCGCCCGGTGAGCAGTTCTTC
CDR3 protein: CAAPPGEQFF

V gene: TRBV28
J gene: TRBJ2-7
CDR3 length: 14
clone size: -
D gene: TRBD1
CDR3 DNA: TGTGCCAGCAGTTTGACAGGGTATTCCTACGAGCAGTACTTC
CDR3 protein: CASSLTGYSYEQYF

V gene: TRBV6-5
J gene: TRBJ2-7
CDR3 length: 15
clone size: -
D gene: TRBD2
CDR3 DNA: TGTGCCAGCAGTTACACTAGCGACAGCTCCTACGAGCAGTACTTC
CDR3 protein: CASSYTSDSSYEQYF

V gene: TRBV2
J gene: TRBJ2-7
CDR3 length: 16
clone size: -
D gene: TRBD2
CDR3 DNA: TGTGCCAGCAGTGAACGGGGACTAGCGGGAGGGGTTGAGCAGTACTTC
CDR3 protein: CASSERGLAGGVEQYF

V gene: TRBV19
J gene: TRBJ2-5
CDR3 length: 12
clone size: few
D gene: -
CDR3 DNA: TGTGCCACACGGGAGTTTGGAGAGACCCAGTACTTC
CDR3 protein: CATREFGETQYF

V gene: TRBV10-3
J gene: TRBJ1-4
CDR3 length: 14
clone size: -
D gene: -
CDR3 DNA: TGTGCCATCAGTGAGTCGAGCTTTCCTGAAAAACTGTTTTTT
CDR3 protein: CAISESSFPEKLFF

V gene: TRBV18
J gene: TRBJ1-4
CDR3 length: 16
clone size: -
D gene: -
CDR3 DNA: TGTGCCAGCTCACCAATGGGCCAGCAGGGTAATGAAAAACTGTTTTTT
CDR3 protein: CASSPMGQQGNEKLFF

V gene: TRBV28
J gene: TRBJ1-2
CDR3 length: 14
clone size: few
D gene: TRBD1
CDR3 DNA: TGTGCCAGCAGTAGCCCGACAGGGAACTATGGCTACACCTTC
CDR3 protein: CASSSPTGNYGYTF

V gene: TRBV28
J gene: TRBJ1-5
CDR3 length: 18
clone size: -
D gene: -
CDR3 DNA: TGTGCCAGCAGTTTCGGCCTCCTAGGGCCAGGTAGCAATCAGCCCCAGCATTTT
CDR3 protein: CASSFGLLGPGSNQPQHF

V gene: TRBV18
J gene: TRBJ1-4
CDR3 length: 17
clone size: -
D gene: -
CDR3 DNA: TGTGCCAGCTCATCCATACCTCCCACGGGGCGTAATGAAAAACTGTTTTTT
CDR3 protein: CASSSIPPTGRNEKLFF

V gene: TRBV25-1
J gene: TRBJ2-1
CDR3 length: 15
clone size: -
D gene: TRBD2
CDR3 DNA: TGTGCCAGCAGTGAACGGCGGGAGGGCCTCAGGGAGCAGTTCTTC
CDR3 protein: CASSERREGLREQFF

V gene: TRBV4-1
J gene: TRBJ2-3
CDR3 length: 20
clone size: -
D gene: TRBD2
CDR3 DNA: TGCGCCAGCAGCCAAGTCCAGCTAGGGACTAGCGGGAGGAGCCCAGATACGCAGTATTTT
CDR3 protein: CASSQVQLGTSGRSPDTQYF

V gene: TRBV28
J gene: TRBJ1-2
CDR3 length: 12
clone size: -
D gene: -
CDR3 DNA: TGTGCCAGCAGTCATCAGGGGTATGGCTACACCTTC
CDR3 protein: CASSHQGYGYTF

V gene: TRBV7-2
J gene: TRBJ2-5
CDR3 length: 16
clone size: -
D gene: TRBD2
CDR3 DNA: TGTGCCAGCAGCGCGTATAGCGGGAGTCGTCAAGAGACCCAGTACTTC
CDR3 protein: CASSAYSGSRQETQYF

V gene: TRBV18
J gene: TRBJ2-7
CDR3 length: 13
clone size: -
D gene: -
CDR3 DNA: TGTGCCAGCTCCCCCGGAGTGAACAACGAGCAGTACTTC
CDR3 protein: CASSPGVNNEQYF

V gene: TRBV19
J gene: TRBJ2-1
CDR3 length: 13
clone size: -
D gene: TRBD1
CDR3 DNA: TGTGCCAGTAGTGGGACAGGGCTCAATGAGCAGTTCTTC
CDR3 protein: CASSGTGLNEQFF

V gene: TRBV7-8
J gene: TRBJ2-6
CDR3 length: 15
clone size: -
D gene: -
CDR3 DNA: TGTGCCAGCAGCCTGCGGATCTCTGGGGCCAACGTCCTGACTTTC
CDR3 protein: CASSLRISGANVLTF

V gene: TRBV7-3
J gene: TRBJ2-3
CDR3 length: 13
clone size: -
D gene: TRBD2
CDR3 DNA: TGTGCCAGCAGCTTAGCGGGAGTAGATACGCAGTATTTT
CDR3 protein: CASSLAGVDTQYF

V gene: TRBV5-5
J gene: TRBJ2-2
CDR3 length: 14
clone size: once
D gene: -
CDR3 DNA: TGTGCCAGCAGCTTATCCGGTCGGTCCGGGGAGCTGTTTTTT
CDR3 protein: CASSLSGRSGELFF

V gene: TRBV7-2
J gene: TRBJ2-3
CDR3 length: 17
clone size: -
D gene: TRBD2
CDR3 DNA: TGTGCCAGCAGCTCCACCCGAGGGGGACTAGCGGGAGATACGCAGTATTTT
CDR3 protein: CASSSTRGGLAGDTQYF

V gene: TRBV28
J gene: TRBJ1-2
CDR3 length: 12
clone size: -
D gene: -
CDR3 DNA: TGTGCCTGCTTAGGTGGCAACTATGGCTACACCTTC
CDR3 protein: CACLGGNYGYTF

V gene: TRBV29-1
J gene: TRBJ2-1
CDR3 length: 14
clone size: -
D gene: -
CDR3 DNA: TGCAGCGTACGAGGGCCTAGCTCCTACAATGAGCAGTTCTTC
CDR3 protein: CSVRGPSSYNEQFF

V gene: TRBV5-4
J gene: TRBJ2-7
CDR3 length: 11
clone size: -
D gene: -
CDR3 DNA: TGTGCCAGCAGCAGGTCCCACGAGCAGTACTTC
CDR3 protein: CASSRSHEQYF

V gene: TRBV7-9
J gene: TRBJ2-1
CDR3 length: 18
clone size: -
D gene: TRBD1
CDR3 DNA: TGTGCCAGCAGCTTAGCGCGCGCCTCCTGGCCCCAGGGGGATGAGCAGTTCTTC
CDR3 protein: CASSLARASWPQGDEQFF

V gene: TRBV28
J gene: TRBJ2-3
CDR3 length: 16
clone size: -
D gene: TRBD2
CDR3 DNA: TGTGCCAGCAGTCCGGGACTAGCGGGAGTCGAAGATACGCAGTATTTT
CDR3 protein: CASSPGLAGVEDTQYF

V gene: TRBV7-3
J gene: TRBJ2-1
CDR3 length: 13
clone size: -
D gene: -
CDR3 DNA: TGTGCCAGCAGCTATGGCCCTACGAATGAGCAGTTCTTC
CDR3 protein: CASSYGPTNEQFF

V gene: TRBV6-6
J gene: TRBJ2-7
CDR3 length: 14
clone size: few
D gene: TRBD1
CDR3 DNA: TGTGCCAGCCTACCGAGGACAGGAGCCTACGAGCAGTACTTC
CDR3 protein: CASLPRTGAYEQYF

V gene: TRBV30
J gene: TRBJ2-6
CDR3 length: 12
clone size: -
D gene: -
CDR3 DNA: TGTGCCTGGAACCCTGGGGCCAACGTCCTGACTTTC
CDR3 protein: CAWNPGANVLTF

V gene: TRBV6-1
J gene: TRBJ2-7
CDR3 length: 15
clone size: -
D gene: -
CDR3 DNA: TGTGCCAGCAGTGAAGGATCGGGGGCGCCTTACGAGCAGTACTTC
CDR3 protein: CASSEGSGAPYEQYF

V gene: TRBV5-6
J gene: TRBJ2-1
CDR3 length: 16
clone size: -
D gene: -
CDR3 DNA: TGTGCCAGCAGCTTGAAGGCAGGGGCATGGGGCAATGAGCAGTTCTTC
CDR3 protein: CASSLKAGAWGNEQFF

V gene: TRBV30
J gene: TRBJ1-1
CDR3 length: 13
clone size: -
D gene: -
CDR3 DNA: TGTGCCTGGAGCCCCATAGGTGACACTGAAGCTTTCTTT
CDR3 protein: CAWSPIGDTEAFF

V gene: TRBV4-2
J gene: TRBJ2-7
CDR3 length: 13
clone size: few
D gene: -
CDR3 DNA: TGTGCCAGCAGCCAAACACCGGCCTACGAGCAGTACTTC
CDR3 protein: CASSQTPAYEQYF

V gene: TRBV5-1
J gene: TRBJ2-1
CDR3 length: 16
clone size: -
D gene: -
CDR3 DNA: TGCGCCAGCAGCCAAGGGGTTAAAAGCTCCTACAATGAGCAGTTCTTC
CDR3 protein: CASSQGVKSSYNEQFF

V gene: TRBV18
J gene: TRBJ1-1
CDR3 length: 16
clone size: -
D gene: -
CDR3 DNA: TGTGCCAGCTCACCAATTGTGGTCAGGGTGAACACTGAAGCTTTCTTT
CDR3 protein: CASSPIVVRVNTEAFF

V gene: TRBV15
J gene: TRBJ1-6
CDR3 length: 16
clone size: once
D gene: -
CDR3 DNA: TGTGCCACCAGGGAATTGGAGGGGAAGTTTGGATCACCCCTCCACTTT
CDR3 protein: CATRELEGKFGSPLHF